This entry features one T cell receptor beta chain sequence. The data derive from a study of sequential checkpoint blockade in melanoma. Turning to the study itself: Arm A got nivolumab then ipilimumab; arm B the reverse, 1:1. Both treatment sequences were followed by maintenance nivolumab.

This table comes from immunoSEQ multiplex PCR, and its TCRdb copy is limited to in-frame clones, with some not included. Here the sample spans under 25,000 clones, more than 70% being singletons. CDR1 and CDR2 (germline): LNHDA, SQIVND (reference sequence). J was trimmed by 0 bases and V by 6 bases; bases with no gene match: 14. CDR3 length equals 18 residues. Treatment indicated: randomized to nivolumab then ipilimumab (arm A) or the reverse (arm B). PBMC sorting kept live CD3+CD8+ cells without CD19 or CD56. The sequence came from a human donor with melanoma. The chain joins TRBV19 to TRBJ2-5; 9 positions agree with TRBD1. Material: CD8+ T cells sorted from blood (inferred from file names), obtained from a patient given nivolumab and ipilimumab in sequence. For the CDR3, the DNA is TGTGCCAGTAGCAGTATGGGCACAGGGGGCTTGTACCAAGAGACCCAGTACTTC. Encoded protein: CASSSMGTGGLYQETQYF.